This record concerns one T cell receptor beta chain sequence. This CDR3 has 14 residues. The V gene lost 4 bases and the J gene lost 1 base, with 10 bases spanning the gap. In germline, CDR1 is SNHLY, CDR2 FYNNEI. The sample belongs to a study of beta chain features in type 1 diabetes. Expressed TCRB transcripts got sequenced, as all isolated RNA was reverse transcribed. Measured with immunoSEQ multiplex PCR; TCRdb has only the in-frame clones, and not every one. In the table there are fewer than 65,000 clones, about 55% of which are singletons. The sequencing sample was made of Tregs from blood. The TCR originated in a woman aged 18-30 years in good health. The chain uses TRBV2 and TRBJ1-1; D unclear. CDR3 bases: TGTGCCAGCAGTGGGAACAGCGGGAACACTGAAGCTTTCTTT. Translating gives CASSGNSGNTEAFF.